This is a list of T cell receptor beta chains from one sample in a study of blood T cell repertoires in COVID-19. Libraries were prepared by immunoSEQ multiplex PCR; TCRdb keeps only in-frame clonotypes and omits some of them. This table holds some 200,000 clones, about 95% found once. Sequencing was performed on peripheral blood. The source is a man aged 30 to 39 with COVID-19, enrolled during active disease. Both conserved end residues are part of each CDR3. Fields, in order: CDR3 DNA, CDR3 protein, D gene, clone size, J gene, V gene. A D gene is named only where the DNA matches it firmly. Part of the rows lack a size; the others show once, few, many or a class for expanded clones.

CDR3nt: TGTGCCAGCAGCTCGGGGGGGACAGTTGCCTTCGGGGAGCTGTTTTTT; CDR3aa: CASSSGGTVAFGELFF; d_gene: NA; abundance: once; j_gene: TRBJ2-2; v_gene: TRBV7-2
CDR3nt: TGTGCCTCGGGGGCCTACAGTGCTTTCTTT; CDR3aa: CASGAYSAFF; d_gene: NA; abundance: NA; j_gene: TRBJ1-1; v_gene: TRBV30
CDR3nt: TGTGCCAGCAGCCCGGGACAGGGTTCCTATAATTCACCCCTCCACTTT; CDR3aa: CASSPGQGSYNSPLHF; d_gene: TRBD1; abundance: NA; j_gene: TRBJ1-6; v_gene: TRBV5-6
CDR3nt: TGTGCCAGCACCCCGCCCCAGGGGAATTCACCCCTCCACTTT; CDR3aa: CASTPPQGNSPLHF; d_gene: NA; abundance: NA; j_gene: TRBJ1-6; v_gene: TRBV28
CDR3nt: TGCGCCAGCAGCCAGCAGGAGGGGGCAGGGACACAGCGGGAGACCCAGTACTTC; CDR3aa: CASSQQEGAGTQRETQYF; d_gene: NA; abundance: NA; j_gene: TRBJ2-5; v_gene: TRBV4-1
CDR3nt: TGCAGCGTTGTACCAGTGAACACCGGGGAGCTGTTTTTT; CDR3aa: CSVVPVNTGELFF; d_gene: NA; abundance: NA; j_gene: TRBJ2-2; v_gene: TRBV29-1
CDR3nt: TGCGCCAGCAGCTTGGGGGCAGGATTCACAGATACGCAGTATTTT; CDR3aa: CASSLGAGFTDTQYF; d_gene: NA; abundance: NA; j_gene: TRBJ2-3; v_gene: TRBV5-1
CDR3nt: TGTGCCAGTAGTATAGGGGCTAGCGGGGGGGTGGTCCCGAATGAGCAGTTCTTC; CDR3aa: CASSIGASGGVVPNEQFF; d_gene: TRBD2; abundance: NA; j_gene: TRBJ2-1; v_gene: TRBV19
CDR3nt: TGTGCCAGCAGTGACTCGCCAGGGCCGGCAGATACGCAGTATTTT; CDR3aa: CASSDSPGPADTQYF; d_gene: NA; abundance: NA; j_gene: TRBJ2-3; v_gene: TRBV6-4
CDR3nt: TGTGCCAGCAGTGATACTAGCGGACAAGAGACCCAGTACTTC; CDR3aa: CASSDTSGQETQYF; d_gene: TRBD2; abundance: NA; j_gene: TRBJ2-5; v_gene: TRBV6-1
CDR3nt: TGCGCCAGCAGGGTACAAGGGAGCGCTGTTCTGGATGGCTACACCTTC; CDR3aa: CASRVQGSAVLDGYTF; d_gene: NA; abundance: once; j_gene: TRBJ1-2; v_gene: TRBV5-1
CDR3nt: TGTGCCAGCAGTCTAACACAGAGCAATCAGCCCCAGCATTTT; CDR3aa: CASSLTQSNQPQHF; d_gene: NA; abundance: NA; j_gene: TRBJ1-5; v_gene: TRBV6-6
CDR3nt: TGTGCCAGCAGCCGTAACCAAGAGACCCAGTACTTC; CDR3aa: CASSRNQETQYF; d_gene: NA; abundance: NA; j_gene: TRBJ2-5; v_gene: TRBV11-2
CDR3nt: TGTGCCAGCAGTCCCAGTCCGGGGGGATCCTACGAGCAGTACTTC; CDR3aa: CASSPSPGGSYEQYF; d_gene: TRBD2; abundance: NA; j_gene: TRBJ2-7; v_gene: TRBV5-4
CDR3nt: TGTGCCAGCAGCCACTCGGGACAGATAAACACCGGGGAGCTGTTTTTT; CDR3aa: CASSHSGQINTGELFF; d_gene: TRBD1; abundance: once; j_gene: TRBJ2-2; v_gene: TRBV7-9
CDR3nt: TGTGCCAGCAGCTTCCTTGGGACAGGGGGCACGACTGAAGCTTTCTTT; CDR3aa: CASSFLGTGGTTEAFF; d_gene: TRBD1; abundance: NA; j_gene: TRBJ1-1; v_gene: TRBV5-6
CDR3nt: TGCGCCAGCAGACCTCCCTGGCCCGATAATTCACCCCTCCACTTT; CDR3aa: CASRPPWPDNSPLHF; d_gene: NA; abundance: NA; j_gene: TRBJ1-6; v_gene: TRBV10-2
CDR3nt: TGTGCCAGCAGCTTGGCCAGACAGGGGAACACTGAAGCTTTCTTT; CDR3aa: CASSLARQGNTEAFF; d_gene: TRBD1; abundance: NA; j_gene: TRBJ1-1; v_gene: TRBV5-4
CDR3nt: TGCGCCAGCAGCTTGTCGCGGGAGGACATTCAGTACTTC; CDR3aa: CASSLSREDIQYF; d_gene: TRBD2; abundance: NA; j_gene: TRBJ2-4; v_gene: TRBV5-1
CDR3nt: TGTGCCACCAGTGATTTAAGGCAGGGTGGCAATTCACCCCTCCACTTT; CDR3aa: CATSDLRQGGNSPLHF; d_gene: NA; abundance: NA; j_gene: TRBJ1-6; v_gene: TRBV24-1
CDR3nt: TGTGCCAGCAGCTTGGTAAACAGGGCCTACGAGCAGTACTTC; CDR3aa: CASSLVNRAYEQYF; d_gene: NA; abundance: NA; j_gene: TRBJ2-7; v_gene: TRBV5-6
CDR3nt: TGTGCCAGCAGCTATACCGGGACTAGCGATGAGCAGTTCTTC; CDR3aa: CASSYTGTSDEQFF; d_gene: TRBD2; abundance: few; j_gene: TRBJ2-1; v_gene: TRBV7-2
CDR3nt: TGCGCCAGCAGGTTAAACGGTAACACCGGGGAGCTGTTTTTT; CDR3aa: CASRLNGNTGELFF; d_gene: NA; abundance: NA; j_gene: TRBJ2-2; v_gene: TRBV5-1
CDR3nt: TGTGCCAGCAGATCGACAGGGCGAGACAAAGCTTTCTTT; CDR3aa: CASRSTGRDKAFF; d_gene: TRBD1; abundance: NA; j_gene: TRBJ1-1; v_gene: TRBV2
CDR3nt: TGTGCCAGCAGCTTCCAGGTGGGAGGAACTAATGAAAAACTGTTTTTT; CDR3aa: CASSFQVGGTNEKLFF; d_gene: NA; abundance: once; j_gene: TRBJ1-4; v_gene: TRBV7-2
CDR3nt: TGTGCCAGCAGCCAAGGGAACGTCGGGACTAGCGGGGGGGCCGCAGAGACCCAGTACTTC; CDR3aa: CASSQGNVGTSGGAAETQYF; d_gene: TRBD2; abundance: NA; j_gene: TRBJ2-5; v_gene: TRBV4-2